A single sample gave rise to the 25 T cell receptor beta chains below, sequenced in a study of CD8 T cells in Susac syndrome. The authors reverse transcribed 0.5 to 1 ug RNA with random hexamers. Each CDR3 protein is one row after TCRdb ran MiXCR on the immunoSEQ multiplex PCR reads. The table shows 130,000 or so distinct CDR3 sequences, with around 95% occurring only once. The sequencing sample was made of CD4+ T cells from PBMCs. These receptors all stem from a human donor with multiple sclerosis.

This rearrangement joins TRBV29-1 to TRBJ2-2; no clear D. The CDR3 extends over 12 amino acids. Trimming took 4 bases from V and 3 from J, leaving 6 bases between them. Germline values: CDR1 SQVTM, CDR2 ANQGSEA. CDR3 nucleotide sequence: TGCAGCGTTGCCAGATACACCGGGGAGCTGTTTTTT. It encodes CSVARYTGELFF.

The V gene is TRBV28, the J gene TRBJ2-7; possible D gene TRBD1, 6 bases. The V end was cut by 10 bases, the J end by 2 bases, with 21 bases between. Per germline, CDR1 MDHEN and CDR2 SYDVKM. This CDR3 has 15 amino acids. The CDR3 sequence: CATNTLRGFTYEQYF. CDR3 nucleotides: TGTGCCACCAACACCCTAAGGGGGTTCACCTACGAGCAGTACTTC.

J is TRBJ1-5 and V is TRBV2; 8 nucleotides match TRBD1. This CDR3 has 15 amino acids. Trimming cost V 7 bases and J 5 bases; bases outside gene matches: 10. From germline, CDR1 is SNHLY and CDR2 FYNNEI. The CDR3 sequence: CASTIQGAVDQPQHF. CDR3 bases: TGTGCCAGCACCATTCAGGGGGCCGTCGATCAGCCCCAGCATTTT.

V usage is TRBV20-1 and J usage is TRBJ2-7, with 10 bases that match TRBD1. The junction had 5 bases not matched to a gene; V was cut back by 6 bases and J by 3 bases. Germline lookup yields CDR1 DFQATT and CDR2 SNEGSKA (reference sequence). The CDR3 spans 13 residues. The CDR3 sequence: CSALWDRGYEQYF. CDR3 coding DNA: TGCAGTGCCCTCTGGGACAGGGGCTACGAGCAGTACTTC.

The CDR3 here is CASSLVGQGLRYTF. The CDR3 coding sequence is TGTGCCAGCAGTTTAGTGGGCCAGGGCCTCCGCTACACCTTC. This chain uses TRBV12-3 or TRBV12-4 with TRBJ1-2, with D tentatively TRBD1 (5 bases). There are 14 residues in the CDR3. The V end was cut by 1 base, the J end by 9 bases, with 15 bases between.

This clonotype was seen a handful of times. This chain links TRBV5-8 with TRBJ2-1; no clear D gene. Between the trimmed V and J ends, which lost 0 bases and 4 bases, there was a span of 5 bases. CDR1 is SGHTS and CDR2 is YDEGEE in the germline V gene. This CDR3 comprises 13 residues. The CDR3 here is CASSLGVYNEQFF. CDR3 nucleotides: TGTGCCAGCAGCTTGGGCGTATACAATGAGCAGTTCTTC.

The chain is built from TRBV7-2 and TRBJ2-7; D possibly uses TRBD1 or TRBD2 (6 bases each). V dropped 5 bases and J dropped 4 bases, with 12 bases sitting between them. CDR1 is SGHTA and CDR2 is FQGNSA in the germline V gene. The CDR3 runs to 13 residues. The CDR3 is CASSPKGGYEQYF. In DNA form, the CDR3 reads TGTGCCAGCAGCCCCAAAGGGGGGTACGAGCAGTACTTC.

CDR3 bases: TGTGCCAGCCGCCGACAGGGGTTCTCCTACGAGCAGTACTTC. It translates to CASRRQGFSYEQYF. This chain links TRBV28 with TRBJ2-7; 8 positions agree with TRBD1. This CDR3 spans 14 amino acids. J lost 0 bases, V lost 8 bases, and 6 bases had no gene match. Germline assignment: CDR1 MDHEN and CDR2 SYDVKM.

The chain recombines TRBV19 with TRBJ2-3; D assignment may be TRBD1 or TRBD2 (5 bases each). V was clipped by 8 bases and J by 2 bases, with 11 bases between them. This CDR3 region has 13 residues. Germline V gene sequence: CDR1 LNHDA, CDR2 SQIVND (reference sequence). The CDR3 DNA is TGTGCCAGTGCCGGGACCATCACAGATACGCAGTATTTT. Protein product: CASAGTITDTQYF.

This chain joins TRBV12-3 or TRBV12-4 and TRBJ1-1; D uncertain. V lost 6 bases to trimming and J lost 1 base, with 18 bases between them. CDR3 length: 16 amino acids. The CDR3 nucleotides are TGTGCCAGCAGCCCTCCTAGTAAGACTGCGAACACTGAAGCTTTCTTT. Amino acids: CASSPPSKTANTEAFF.

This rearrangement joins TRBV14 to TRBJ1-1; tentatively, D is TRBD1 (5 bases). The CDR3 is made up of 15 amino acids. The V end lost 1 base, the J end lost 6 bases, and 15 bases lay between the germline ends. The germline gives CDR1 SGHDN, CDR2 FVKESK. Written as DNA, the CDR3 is TGTGCCAGCAGCCAAGTACAGGCCCCAGGAGCTGAAGCTTTCTTT. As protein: CASSQVQAPGAEAFF.

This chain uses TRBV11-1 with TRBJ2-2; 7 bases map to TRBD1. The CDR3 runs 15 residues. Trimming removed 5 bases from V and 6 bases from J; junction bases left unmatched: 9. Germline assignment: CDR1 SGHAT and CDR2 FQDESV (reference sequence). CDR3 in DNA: TGTGCCAGCAGCAAGAGGGACAGAGGTTCCGGGGAGCTGTTTTTT. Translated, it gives CASSKRDRGSGELFF.

DNA for the CDR3: TGTGCCAACGCAGGGGATGGAGGCTACACCTTC. Protein sequence: CANAGDGGYTF. The rearrangement uses TRBV28 and TRBJ1-2, with a weak D call TRBD1 (6 bases). The germline gives CDR1 MDHEN, CDR2 SYDVKM. The CDR3 is made up of 11 amino acids. The V gene lost 10 bases and the J gene lost 8 bases, with 14 bases spanning the gap.

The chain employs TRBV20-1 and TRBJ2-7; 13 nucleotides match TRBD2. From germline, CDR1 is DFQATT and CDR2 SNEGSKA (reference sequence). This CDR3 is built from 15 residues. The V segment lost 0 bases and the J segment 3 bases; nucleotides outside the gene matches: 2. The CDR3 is CSARDGLAGVYEQYF. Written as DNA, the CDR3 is TGCAGTGCTAGAGACGGACTAGCGGGAGTCTACGAGCAGTACTTC.

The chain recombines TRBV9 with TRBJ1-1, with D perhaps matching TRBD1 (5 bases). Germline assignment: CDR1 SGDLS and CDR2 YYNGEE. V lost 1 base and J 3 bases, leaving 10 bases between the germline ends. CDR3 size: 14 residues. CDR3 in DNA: TGTGCCAGCAGCGTAAATTCCAGGGACACTGAAGCTTTCTTT. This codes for CASSVNSRDTEAFF.

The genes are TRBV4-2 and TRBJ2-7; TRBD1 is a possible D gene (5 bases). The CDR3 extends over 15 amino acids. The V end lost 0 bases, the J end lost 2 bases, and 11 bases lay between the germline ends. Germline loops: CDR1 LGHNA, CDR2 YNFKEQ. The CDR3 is CASSQDRQGTYEQYF. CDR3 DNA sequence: TGTGCCAGCAGCCAAGATAGGCAGGGAACCTACGAGCAGTACTTC.

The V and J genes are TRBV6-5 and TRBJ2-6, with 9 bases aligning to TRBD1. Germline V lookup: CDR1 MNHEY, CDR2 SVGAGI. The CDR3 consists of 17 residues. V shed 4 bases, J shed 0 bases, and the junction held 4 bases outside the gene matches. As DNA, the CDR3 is TGTGCCAGCAGTTTGGGGACAGGGCCCTCTGGGGCCAACGTCCTGACTTTC. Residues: CASSLGTGPSGANVLTF.

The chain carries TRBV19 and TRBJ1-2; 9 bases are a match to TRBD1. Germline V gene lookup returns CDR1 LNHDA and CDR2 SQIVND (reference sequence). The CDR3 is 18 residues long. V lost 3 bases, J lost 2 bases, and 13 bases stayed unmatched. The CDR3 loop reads CASSILRQDRGGNYGYTF. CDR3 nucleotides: TGTGCCAGTAGTATCCTCCGTCAGGACAGGGGTGGAAACTATGGCTACACCTTC.

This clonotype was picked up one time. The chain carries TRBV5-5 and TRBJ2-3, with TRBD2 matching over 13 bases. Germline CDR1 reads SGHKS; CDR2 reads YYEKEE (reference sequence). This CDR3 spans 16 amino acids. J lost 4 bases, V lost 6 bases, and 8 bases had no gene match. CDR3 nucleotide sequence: TGTGCCAGCACCATAGGACTAGCGGGAGACTCAGATACGCAGTATTTT. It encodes CASTIGLAGDSDTQYF.

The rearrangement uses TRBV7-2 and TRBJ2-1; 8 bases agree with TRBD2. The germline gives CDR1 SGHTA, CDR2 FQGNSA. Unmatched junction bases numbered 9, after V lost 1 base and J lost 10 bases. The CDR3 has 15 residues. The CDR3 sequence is CASSLEFGRLAEQFF. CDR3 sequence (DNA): TGTGCCAGCAGCTTAGAGTTTGGGCGACTAGCGGAGCAGTTCTTC.

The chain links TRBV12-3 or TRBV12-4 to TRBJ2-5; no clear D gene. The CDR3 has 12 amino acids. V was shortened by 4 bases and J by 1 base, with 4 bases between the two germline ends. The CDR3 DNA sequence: TGTGCCAGCAGTTGGGGCCAAGAGACCCAGTACTTC. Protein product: CASSWGQETQYF.

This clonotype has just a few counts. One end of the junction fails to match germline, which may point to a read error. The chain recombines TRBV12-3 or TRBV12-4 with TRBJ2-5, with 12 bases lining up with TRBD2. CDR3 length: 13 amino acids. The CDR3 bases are TGTGCCAGCAGTCTAGCGGGGGGGGAGACCCAGTACTTC. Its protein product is CASSLAGGETQYF.

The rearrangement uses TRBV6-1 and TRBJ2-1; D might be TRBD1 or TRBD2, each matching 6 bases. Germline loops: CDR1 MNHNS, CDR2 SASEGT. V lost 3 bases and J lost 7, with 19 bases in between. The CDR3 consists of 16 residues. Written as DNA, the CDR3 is TGTGCCAGCAGTGACCGCGGGCACAGGGCGGGAAATGAGCAGTTCTTC. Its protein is CASSDRGHRAGNEQFF.

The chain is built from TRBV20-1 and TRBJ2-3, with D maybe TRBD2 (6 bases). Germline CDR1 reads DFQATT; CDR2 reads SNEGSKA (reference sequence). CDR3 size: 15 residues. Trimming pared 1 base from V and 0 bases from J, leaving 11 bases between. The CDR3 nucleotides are TGCAGTGCTAGAGCCCCGGGACTTAGCACAGATACGCAGTATTTT. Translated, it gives CSARAPGLSTDTQYF.

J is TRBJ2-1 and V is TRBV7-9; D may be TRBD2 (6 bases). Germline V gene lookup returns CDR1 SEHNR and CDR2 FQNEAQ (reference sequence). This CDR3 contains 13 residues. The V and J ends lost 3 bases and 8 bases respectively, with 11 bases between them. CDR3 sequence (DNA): TGTGCCAGCAGCTTTACTAGCCCAGATGAGCAGTTCTTC. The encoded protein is CASSFTSPDEQFF. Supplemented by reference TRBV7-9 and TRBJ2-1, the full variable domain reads DTGVSQNPRHKITKRGQNVTFRCDPISEHNRLYWYRQTLGQGPEFLTYFQNEAQLEKSRLLSDRFSAERPKGSFSTLEIQRTEQGDSAMYLCASSFTSPDEQFFGPGTRLTVL.